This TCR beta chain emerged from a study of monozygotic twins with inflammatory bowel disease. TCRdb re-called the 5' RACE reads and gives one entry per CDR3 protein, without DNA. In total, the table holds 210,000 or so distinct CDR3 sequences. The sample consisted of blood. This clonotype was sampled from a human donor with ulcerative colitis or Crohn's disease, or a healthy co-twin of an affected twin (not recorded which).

This CDR3 is CASSLHGGQETQYF. V usage is TRBV12-3 or TRBV12-4 and J usage is TRBJ2-5; TCRdb picks TRBD1, but there is no DNA to check that call. The CDR3 length is 14 residues.